This T cell receptor beta chain was observed in a study of T-cell memory formation after mild COVID-19. Study background: For the most part, TCR clusters were specific to one donor.

Comments on this clonotype: Its antigen remains unknown.

Researchers used 5'RACE with constant-segment primers to make TCR alpha and TCR beta cDNA libraries that carry sample barcodes and UMIs. TCRdb reprocessed the 5' RACE reads via MiXCR and lists one record per CDR3 protein. The sample lists hundreds of thousands of distinct CDR3 sequences, approximately 19% seen once, with 9.5% to 15% in the top ten. Whole-study findings and limits: CD4/CD8 balance held among clones contracting day 15 to 85, and later expanders leaned CD4+. Researchers found some responding clones in pre-infection memory, a sign that cross-reactive memory joined.

The V and J ends lost 3 bases and 1 base, in that order; junction bases with no gene match: 3. The V gene's germline CDR1 is LNHNV and CDR2 YYDKDF (reference sequence). The CDR3 runs 15 residues. Sequencing input: PBMCs or a T cell subset sorted from them (not recorded which). J is TRBJ2-3 and V is TRBV15; TRBD2 matches at 8 bases. The source of this sequence is an adult woman who had mild COVID-19 (a few samples of this study predate the infection). Cell type and time point are not known. The CDR3 region is CATSSSGDGTDTQYF. CDR3 in DNA: TGTGCCACCAGCAGTAGCGGGGATGGCACAGATACGCAGTATTTT.